This T cell receptor beta chain was sequenced during a study of blood T cell repertoires in COVID-19. Study-level background: The study drew acute and convalescent COVID-19 samples from the United States, Italy and Spain. PBMCs, B-cell-depleted T cells, or T cells were the source of the cDNA or gDNA that made up the material.

Methods used by the authors: For nucleated cells, counts were estimated from reference gene primer amplification. Generated by immunoSEQ multiplex PCR, the TCRdb table keeps only in-frame clones and is missing some. V and J calls and clone size are copied from that table; D and trimming were computed from the DNA. Here the sample spans approximately 190,000 clones, under 85% being singletons. The CDR3 is 15 amino acids. The receptor was isolated from a middle-aged woman with acute or convalescent COVID-19. The genes are TRBV21-1 and TRBJ2-5; the tabulated D call, TRBD2, remains unverified against the DNA. TRBV21-1 is classified as a pseudogene. Material for sequencing was peripheral blood. The CDR3 DNA reads as TGTGCCAGCAGCCTACAAGGAGGAGGGGAAGAGACCCAGTACTTC. It specifies CASSLQGGGEETQYF.